The 5 T cell receptor beta chains below come from one sample, sequenced in a study of CD4 and CD8 cells across lung adenocarcinoma regions. TCRdb reanalysed the PCR reads using MiXCR and keeps one entry per CDR3 protein. The table includes approximately 9,600 distinct CDR3 sequences, 46% detected once. Sequences were obtained from CD4+ T cells from the margin of a lung tumor. These receptors were obtained from a female donor with lung adenocarcinoma. The CD4 and CD8 labels of this study may be unreliable.

The CDR3 spells CASSLAGDSPLHF. Here the CDR3 DNA reads TGTGCCAGCAGCTTAGCAGGGGATTCACCCCTCCACTTT. The V call is TRBV7-2, the J call TRBJ1-6; tentative D call: TRBD1 (5 bases). V was clipped by 0 bases and J by 8 bases, with 5 bases between them. The CDR3 contains 13 residues. Germline values: CDR1 SGHTA, CDR2 FQGNSA.

V is TRBV12-3 or TRBV12-4 and J is TRBJ2-7; maybe TRBD2 (5 bases). Trimming cost V 6 bases and J 1 base, with 13 bases left between them. This CDR3 is 14 amino acids long. The CDR3 sequence: CASSARGLSYEQYF. CDR3 in DNA: TGTGCCAGCAGCGCTCGAGGGCTGTCCTACGAGCAGTACTTC.

This clonotype was found many times. J is TRBJ2-1 and V is TRBV27; maybe TRBD1 (5 bases). Looked up from germline, CDR1 is MNHEY and CDR2 is SMNVEV (reference sequence). The CDR3 totals 14 residues. V shed 5 bases and J shed 4 bases, with 12 bases lying between them. In DNA, the CDR3 is TGTGCCAGCAGTCCCAGACAGTCTTACAATGAGCAGTTCTTC. Its protein product is CASSPRQSYNEQFF.

This clonotype was observed a handful of times. The chain recombines TRBV5-1 with TRBJ2-3, with 11 bases aligning to TRBD2. J was trimmed by 3 bases and V by 4 bases; bases with no gene match: 7. This CDR3 region has 16 residues. Germline V CDR1 and CDR2: SGHRS, YFSETQ. DNA for the CDR3: TGCGCCAGCAGCCCGCAGGGGACTAGCGGAACAGATACGCAGTATTTT. This gives the protein CASSPQGTSGTDTQYF.

This clonotype was counted ten times or more. This rearrangement joins TRBV12-3 or TRBV12-4 to TRBJ2-1, with 9 bases aligning to TRBD2. The CDR3 consists of 15 residues. The J segment lost 0 bases and the V segment lost 5 bases, leaving 2 bases of the junction unmatched. The CDR3 protein is CASSASGASYNEQFF. As DNA, the CDR3 is TGTGCCAGCAGTGCTAGCGGGGCCTCCTACAATGAGCAGTTCTTC.